A selection of T cell receptor beta chains follows, all from one sample in a study of blood T cell repertoires in COVID-19. Libraries were prepared by immunoSEQ multiplex PCR; TCRdb keeps only in-frame clonotypes and omits some of them. The table has 250,000 or so clones, more than 70% seen once. Sequenced sample: PBMCs or T cells enriched from blood (not recorded which). Receptors were obtained from a woman in her forties with acute COVID-19. The CDR3 runs from the conserved cysteine through the conserved F or W. The order of the fields is J gene, D gene, V gene, clone size, CDR3 protein, CDR3 DNA. The D gene is left open where the match is weak. Clone sizes are given selectively: once, few, many, or a class where the clone is expanded.

j_call: TRBJ2-5; d_call: NA; v_call: TRBV7-9; clone_size: NA; cdr3_aa: CASSLLILGTLLGETQYF; cdr3_nt: TGTGCCAGCAGCTTATTGATCCTGGGGACTCTCCTGGGGGAGACCCAGTACTTC
j_call: TRBJ2-2; d_call: NA; v_call: TRBV5-1; clone_size: NA; cdr3_aa: CASSLAGTGELFF; cdr3_nt: TGCGCCAGCAGCTTAGCGGGCACCGGGGAGCTGTTTTTT
j_call: TRBJ1-5; d_call: TRBD1; v_call: TRBV2; clone_size: NA; cdr3_aa: CASSTGTGRQHF; cdr3_nt: TGTGCCAGCAGTACCGGGACAGGGCGCCAGCATTTT
j_call: TRBJ2-1; d_call: NA; v_call: TRBV12-2; clone_size: NA; cdr3_aa: CASRSPPTGGPRNEQFF; cdr3_nt: TGTGCAAGTCGCTCACCTCCTACGGGAGGGCCAAGGAATGAGCAGTTCTTC
j_call: TRBJ2-6; d_call: TRBD1; v_call: TRBV7-9; clone_size: NA; cdr3_aa: CASSSLDDRAGANVLTF; cdr3_nt: TGTGCCAGCAGCTCCCTAGACGACAGGGCTGGGGCCAACGTCCTGACTTTC
j_call: TRBJ1-2; d_call: NA; v_call: TRBV10-2; clone_size: NA; cdr3_aa: CASSEQNYGYTF; cdr3_nt: TGCGCCAGCAGTGAGCAGAACTATGGCTACACCTTC
j_call: TRBJ2-3; d_call: NA; v_call: TRBV4-2; clone_size: NA; cdr3_aa: CASSQGSSDLTDTQYF; cdr3_nt: TGTGCCAGCAGCCAAGGTTCTAGCGACCTAACAGATACGCAGTATTTT
j_call: TRBJ2-5; d_call: NA; v_call: TRBV4-3; clone_size: NA; cdr3_aa: CASSQEKIDSFQETQYF; cdr3_nt: TGCGCCAGCAGCCAAGAGAAGATAGACAGTTTCCAAGAGACCCAGTACTTC
j_call: TRBJ2-2; d_call: TRBD1; v_call: TRBV19; clone_size: few; cdr3_aa: CASSRGTDTGELFF; cdr3_nt: TGTGCCAGTAGTAGGGGGACAGACACCGGGGAGCTGTTTTTT
j_call: TRBJ2-1; d_call: TRBD2; v_call: TRBV14; clone_size: NA; cdr3_aa: CASSVPGLAGGRTYNEQFF; cdr3_nt: TGTGCCAGCAGCGTACCGGGACTAGCGGGAGGTCGGACCTACAATGAGCAGTTCTTC